The source of this T cell receptor beta chain is a study of T cells in Graves' hyperthyroidism and ophthalmopathy (dated by TCRdb to the late 2010s). For context, the study as a whole: Peripheral blood samples were taken at the time of initial diagnosis, prior to any treatment. The paper reports TCR Vbeta CDR3 sequencing of about 140 peripheral blood samples: 43 ophthalmopathy, about 75 hyperthyroidism and around 17 progressor patients. A discovery cohort of about a hundred patients, roughly 45 with Graves' ophthalmopathy and fewer than 65 with stable Graves' hyperthyroidism, was used to find distinguishing TCR V-J signatures. After sampling, hyperthyroidism patients received methimazole starting at 30 mg daily, and ophthalmopathy patients received high-dose intravenous methylprednisolone. The approximately 98 discovery patients were randomly divided into training and test sets at a 7:3 ratio. Prospective prediction of ophthalmopathy was tested in an independent validation cohort of approximately 19 hyperthyroidism patients and 17 patients who later progressed to ophthalmopathy. Thyroid tissue and blood T-cell repertoires from six or seven Graves' hyperthyroidism patients were also compared in the study. Study-level results and caveats: In validation, the model predicted progression to ophthalmopathy with 55% to 71% sensitivity and about 73% specificity, a median of 6.5 months before onset. Sample size was not statistically predetermined, and blinding of investigators to group allocation was not performed. A 13 V-J signature model separated ophthalmopathy from stable hyperthyroidism, with about 90% sensitivity and roughly 81% specificity in cross-validation and 80%/75% in testing. Most expanded thyroid clonotypes (frequency above 0.001) were also detected in blood, suggesting blood repertoires may reflect thyroid immune responses.

TCR beta CDR3 regions were amplified from RNA transcripts. A first-round RT-PCR of the TCR CDR3 used the HTBI primer set with the Qiagen OneStep RT-PCR kit. The libraries were constructed in a second round of multiplex PCR and then size-selected and purified. Libraries were sequenced paired-end with 100 bp reads on an Illumina HiSeq2000. Under the source paper's analysis protocol: SOAPnuke was used to process the raw data, throwing out any read that contained adapters or uncalled bases, had a mean Phred below 15, or lacked an exact constant-primer or identifier match. High-quality paired reads were merged with COPE v1.2.5, and unique nucleotide sequences were defined as clonotypes. MiTCR v1.1 was used to align clonotypes to the IMGT TRBV, TRBD and TRBJ reference segments. The analysis was restricted to V-J combinations with a frequency above 0.0001, which together covered over 99% of the repertoires. The TCS score was defined as the ratio of F50 (clonal expansion) to E x V (chaos), calculated using BLOSUM62-based TCRdist between CDR3 peptides within each V-J. Welch's t-statistics and random forest reduced around 520 V-J features to under 15, which were used in a naive Bayes classifier (R e1071). TCRdb trimmed public reads at Q25 via fastp, called clones via MiXCR and kept in-frame beta chains. Duplicate CDR3 protein sequences are folded into a single record with the most common DNA and genes. The V and J calls, along with clone size, are taken from TCRdb and not from the paper's own processing. The sample table lists roughly 700,000 distinct CDR3 sequences, 15% to 20% of them with a count of one. The ten top clones hold about 14% of the sample.

The count of this clonotype is one. Its target antigen remains unknown. There are no base qualities to consult, and no much larger clone falls within one base. A read on its own is weak evidence. Trimming removed 5 bases from V and 2 bases from J, leaving 12 bases between the germline ends. The CDR3, cysteine through phenylalanine, is 14 amino acids long. Only the CDR3 DNA stays, 42 bases, in frame from base 1. Per the germline V gene, SGHTA is the CDR1 and FQGTGA is the CDR2. Stable Graves' hyperthyroidism was defined as no progression to ophthalmopathy during 18 months of follow-up. The hyperthyroidism patients were between 18 and 65 years old and newly diagnosed, with a disease duration of less than 2 months. Any patient with an uncontrolled infection, another autoimmune disease, pregnancy or lactation was excluded. Diagnoses relied on clinical symptoms, serum thyroxine and TRAb, thyroid ultrasound and orbital computed tomography. Ficoll-Paque density gradient centrifugation was used to isolate PBMCs from 8.5 to 10 ml of fresh peripheral blood. Trizol reagent was used to extract total RNA, and RNA quality was then checked on an Agilent 2100 Bioanalyzer.

The sequenced material came from blood. Rearrangement joined TRBV7-3 to TRBJ2-5, with the D gene tentatively TRBD1 or TRBD2, based on 6 matching bases in each. This receptor was identified in a man in his fifties or sixties with Graves' hyperthyroidism. The nucleotide sequence reads as follows: TGTGCCAGCAGCGAGGGGGGCAGGCAAGAGACCCAGTACTTC. Its protein reads: CASSEGGRQETQYF.